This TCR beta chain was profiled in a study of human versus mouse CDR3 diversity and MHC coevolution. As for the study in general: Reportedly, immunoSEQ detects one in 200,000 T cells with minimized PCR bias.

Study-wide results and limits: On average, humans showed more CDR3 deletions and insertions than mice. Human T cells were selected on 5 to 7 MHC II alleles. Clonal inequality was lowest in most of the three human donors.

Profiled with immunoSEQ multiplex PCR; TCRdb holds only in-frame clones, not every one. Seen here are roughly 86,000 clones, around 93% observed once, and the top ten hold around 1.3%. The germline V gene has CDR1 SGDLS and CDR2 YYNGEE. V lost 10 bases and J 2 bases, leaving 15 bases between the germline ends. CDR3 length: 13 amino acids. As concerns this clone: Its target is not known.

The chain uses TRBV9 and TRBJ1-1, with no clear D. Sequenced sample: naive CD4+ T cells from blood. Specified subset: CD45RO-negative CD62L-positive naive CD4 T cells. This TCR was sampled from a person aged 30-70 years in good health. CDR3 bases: TGTGCCTCAAGGAGTCCGGGAAACACTGAAGCTTTCTTT. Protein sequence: CASRSPGNTEAFF.